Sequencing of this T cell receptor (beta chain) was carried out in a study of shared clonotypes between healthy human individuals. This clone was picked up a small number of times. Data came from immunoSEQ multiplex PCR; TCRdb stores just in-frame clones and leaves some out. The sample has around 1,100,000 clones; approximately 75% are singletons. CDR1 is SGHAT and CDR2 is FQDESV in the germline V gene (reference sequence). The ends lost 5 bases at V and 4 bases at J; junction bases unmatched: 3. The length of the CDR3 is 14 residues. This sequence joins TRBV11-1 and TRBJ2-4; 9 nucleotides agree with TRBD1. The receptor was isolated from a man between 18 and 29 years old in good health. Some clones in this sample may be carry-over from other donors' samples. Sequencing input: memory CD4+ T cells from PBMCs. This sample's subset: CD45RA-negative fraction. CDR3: CASSHGQGKNIQYF. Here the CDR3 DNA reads TGTGCCAGCAGCCATGGACAGGGGAAAAACATTCAGTACTTC.